The 11 T cell receptor beta chains below come from one sample, sequenced in a study of shared clonotypes between healthy human individuals. TCRdb keeps only in-frame clones here, not all; method: immunoSEQ multiplex PCR. The top ten clones hold around 14% of a sample with fewer than 600,000 clones, more than 75% of them seen once. The material sequenced was PBMCs. Every receptor here comes from a woman in her thirties or forties in good health. Some clones in this sample may be carry-over from other donors' samples.

The CDR3 DNA reads as TGTGCCAGCAGCTTTGGGGCCTCCTACGAGCAGTACTTC. Its translation is CASSFGASYEQYF. The gene calls are TRBV11-3 and TRBJ2-7; perhaps TRBD1 as D (5 bases). The germline CDR1 and CDR2 sequences are SGHNT and YENEEA. The CDR3 totals 13 residues. The germline V and J ends were trimmed by 3 bases and 0 bases, with 6 bases remaining between them.

This clone was seen only a few times. V and J are TRBV6-5 and TRBJ1-1; weak D call: TRBD1 (6 bases). With 3 bases removed from V and 6 bases from J, the gap between germline ends came to 11 bases. Germline V gives CDR1 MNHEY, CDR2 SVGAGI. This CDR3 has 13 residues. The CDR3 DNA is TGTGCCAGCAGTTATTTGGACAGTCCTGAAGCTTTCTTT. Protein: CASSYLDSPEAFF.

The CDR3 nucleotides read TGTGCCAGCAGCAAAGTTGCAGGCTCTAATGAAAAACTGTTTTTT. Encoded protein: CASSKVAGSNEKLFF. V usage is TRBV21-1 and J usage is TRBJ1-4; TRBD1, the table's D call, lacks a check against the DNA. TRBV21-1 counts as a pseudogene. This CDR3 comprises 15 residues.

This chain connects TRBV29-1 to TRBJ2-3, with 11 bases fitting TRBD2. V shed 3 bases, J shed 4 bases, and the junction held 3 bases outside the gene matches. Germline V gene lookup returns CDR1 SQVTM and CDR2 ANQGSEA. The CDR3 length is 14 residues. CDR3 in amino acids: CSVELAGGADTQYF. The CDR3, as DNA: TGCAGCGTTGAGCTAGCGGGAGGTGCAGATACGCAGTATTTT.

CDR3 protein: CASSRKREGQEQYF. As DNA, the CDR3 is TGTGCCAGCAGCAGAAAGCGGGAGGGGCAGGAGCAGTACTTC. V is TRBV5-4 and J is TRBJ2-7; 10 bases line up with TRBD2. V dropped 4 bases and J dropped 7; count of bases not matched to a gene: 8. CDR3 length: 14 residues. Germline assignment: CDR1 SGHNT and CDR2 YYREEE (reference sequence).

This clone was counted at least ten times. Other DNA sequences from this sample encode an identical CDR3 as well. The chain recombines TRBV5-6 with TRBJ2-3; 10 nucleotides align to TRBD2. With 3 bases clipped from V and 0 bases from J, the junction kept 7 bases outside the gene matches. Germline V gene lookup returns CDR1 SGHDT and CDR2 YYEEEE. The CDR3 consists of 17 residues. CDR3 protein: CASSWTSGHASTDTQYF. CDR3 DNA sequence: TGTGCCAGCAGCTGGACTAGCGGACATGCTAGCACAGATACGCAGTATTTT.

The chain joins TRBV5-1 to TRBJ2-2; TRBD2 agrees at 7 bases. The germline gives CDR1 SGHRS, CDR2 YFSETQ. This CDR3 is 14 amino acids long. J was trimmed by 6 bases and V by 4 bases; bases with no gene match: 6. The CDR3 coding sequence is TGCGCCAGCAGCGCGGGAGAGGGCGCCGGGGAGCTGTTTTTT. It codes for CASSAGEGAGELFF.

This chain links TRBV2 with TRBJ2-7, with D possibly TRBD1 on 6 matching bases. The CDR3 is made up of 14 amino acids. V gave up 3 bases and J gave up 2 bases, with 11 bases separating them. From germline, CDR1 is SNHLY and CDR2 FYNNEI. The CDR3 spells CASSESQGAYEQYF. CDR3 nucleotides: TGTGCCAGCAGTGAGTCACAGGGAGCCTACGAGCAGTACTTC.

This clone was found once. The chain has TRBV27 and TRBJ1-3, with 7 nucleotides matching TRBD1. The CDR3 runs 14 residues. After removal of 8 bases from V and 0 bases from J, the junction contained 4 bases not matched to a gene. Germline CDR1 and CDR2: MNHEY and SMNVEV (reference sequence). This CDR3 is CASGDRLSGNTIYF. CDR3 bases: TGTGCCAGCGGGGACAGACTCTCTGGAAACACCATATATTTT.

The chain joins TRBV18 to TRBJ2-4; D gene unclear. This CDR3 spans 15 amino acids. Germline V gene lookup returns CDR1 KGHSH and CDR2 LQKENI. The germline V and J ends were trimmed by 2 bases and 0 bases, with 8 bases remaining between them. The CDR3 region is CASSPAGRAKNIQYF. CDR3 bases: TGTGCCAGCTCACCAGCAGGTAGAGCCAAAAACATTCAGTACTTC.

About this clone: One end of the junction varies from germline; a read error may be responsible. The same CDR3 is also encoded by other DNA sequences in this sample. The chain employs TRBV4-2 and TRBJ1-5, with D unclear. The CDR3 runs to 16 residues. Germline V gives CDR1 LGHNA, CDR2 YNFKEQ. CDR3 bases: TGTGCCAGCAGCCAAGTCGAACATCTTAGCAATCAGCCTCAGCATTTT. This translates into CASSQVEHLSNQPQHF.